One T cell receptor beta chain is described in this entry. Its antigen is as yet unknown. The PCR made use of 60 Vbeta and 13 Jbeta primers. Profiling relied on immunoSEQ multiplex PCR, and the TCRdb table lists in-frame clones only, not all of them. The sample has about 150,000 clones, 70% to 80% seen once. These data come from a study of cytomegalovirus exposure and HLA in healthy donors. General study results and limits: Later on, a genetic analysis was performed. It linked a missense variant in DCLRE1C with V- and J-gene trimming of TCR beta.

The clonotype comes from a man younger than 40 in good health and CMV-seronegative. The sequencing sample was made of PBMCs.

For the CDR3, the DNA is TGTGCCAGCAGCTTCGGCGGGCTAGCCACAGATACGCAGTATTTT. Protein product: CASSFGGLATDTQYF. The V call is TRBV7-2, the J call TRBJ2-3; the D gene is possibly TRBD2 (5 bases). Germline-derived CDR1 and CDR2 are SGHTA and FQGNSA. This CDR3 is 15 amino acids long. Trimming pared 3 bases from V and 2 bases from J, leaving 12 bases between.